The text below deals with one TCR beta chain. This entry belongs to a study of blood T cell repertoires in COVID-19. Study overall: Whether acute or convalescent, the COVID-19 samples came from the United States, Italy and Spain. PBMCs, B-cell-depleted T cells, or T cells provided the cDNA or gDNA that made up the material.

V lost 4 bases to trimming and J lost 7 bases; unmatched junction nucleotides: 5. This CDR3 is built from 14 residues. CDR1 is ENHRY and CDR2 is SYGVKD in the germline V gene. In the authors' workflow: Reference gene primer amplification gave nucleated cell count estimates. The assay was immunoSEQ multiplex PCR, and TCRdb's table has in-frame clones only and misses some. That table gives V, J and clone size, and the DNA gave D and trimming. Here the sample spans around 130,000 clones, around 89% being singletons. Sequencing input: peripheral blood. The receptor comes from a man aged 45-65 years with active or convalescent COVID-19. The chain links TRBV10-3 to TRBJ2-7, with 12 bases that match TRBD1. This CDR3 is CAISGGTGGGEQYF. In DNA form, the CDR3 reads TGTGCCATCAGTGGAGGGACAGGGGGCGGTGAGCAGTACTTC.